What follows describes a single T cell receptor (beta chain). The antigen remains unidentified. This entry belongs to a study of T cells expressing NK-cell markers. Study-level background: It was sorted CD3+CD56+NKG2C+, CD3+CD56+NKG2C- and CD3+CD56-NKG2C+ T cells that supplied the TCR beta repertoires.

No DNA is given; TCRdb re-called the 5' RACE reads and lists each CDR3 protein once. The table for this sample gives roughly 390,000 distinct CDR3 sequences. Per the germline V gene, CDR1 is MNHEY and CDR2 is SVGAGI. The CDR3 consists of 15 residues. General study points: Dominant NKG2C+ clonotypes accounted for 1.0-7.0% of CD8+ T cells in over 5 donors. It was still unclear whether expanded NKG2C+ T cell clones were HCMV specific.

The V and J genes are TRBV6-5 and TRBJ2-6. Sequences were obtained from blood T cells: a sorted CD56 or NKG2C T cell subset, CD4+ or CD8+ T cells, or bulk PBMC T cells (not recorded which). The receptor comes from a man aged 18-75 years in good health. The CDR3 loop is CASSWVNSGANVLTF.